These 15 T cell receptor beta chains share one sample of origin, sequenced in a study of cytomegalovirus exposure and HLA in healthy donors. Assay: immunoSEQ multiplex PCR; the TCRdb copy retains only in-frame clones and omits some. The sample consists of around 91,000 clones, approximately 93% of them appearing once. The sequenced sample consisted of PBMCs. The receptors derive from a woman aged 25 to 39 in good health and CMV-seropositive.

The chain carries TRBV7-2 and TRBJ2-1; 10 bases fit TRBD1. Trimming at V came to 6 bases and at J to 3 bases, leaving 5 bases not matched to a gene. There are 15 residues in the CDR3. Germline assignment: CDR1 SGHTA and CDR2 FQGNSA. The chain's CDR3 is CASRLDRGLYNEQFF. As DNA, the CDR3 is TGTGCCAGCAGACTTGACAGGGGGCTCTACAATGAGCAGTTCTTC.

This clone was counted once. The chain links TRBV11-3 to TRBJ1-5, with 9 bases identical to TRBD1. Germline trimming cut 10 bases from V and 4 bases from J; bases unmatched to any gene: 20. The CDR3 is made up of 18 amino acids. Per the germline V gene, CDR1 is SGHNT and CDR2 is YENEEA. For the CDR3, the DNA is TGTGCCAAAATTCGGGGACAGGGTGTTGTCTCACCGAATCAGCCCCAGCATTTT. It translates to CAKIRGQGVVSPNQPQHF.

This chain uses TRBV10-3 with TRBJ2-1; TRBD1 aligns across 7 bases. The junction had 9 bases not matched to a gene; V was cut back by 4 bases and J by 6 bases. CDR3 length: 15 residues. The germline V gene encodes CDR1 ENHRY and CDR2 SYGVKD. CDR3 bases: TGTGCCATCAGTGGGGGACAGTCCTTGAGCAATGAGCAGTTCTTC. This encodes CAISGGQSLSNEQFF.

The genes are TRBV5-5 and TRBJ2-1, with 7 nucleotides matching TRBD2. CDR1 is SGHKS, CDR2 YYEKEE, per germline (reference sequence). V shed 1 base, J shed 6 bases, and the junction held 1 base outside the gene matches. This CDR3 contains 13 residues. The DNA of the CDR3 is TGTGCCAGCAGCTTGCCTAGCGGCAATGAGCAGTTCTTC. It codes for CASSLPSGNEQFF.

The V and J genes are TRBV7-2 and TRBJ2-7; possible D gene TRBD2, 5 bases. Trimming left V 5 bases short and J 5 bases short, with 13 bases between. The CDR3 length is 13 residues. Germline assignment: CDR1 SGHTA and CDR2 FQGNSA. In nucleotides, the CDR3 is TGTGCCAGCAGCCACACTAGTATCCACGAGCAGTACTTC. Protein sequence: CASSHTSIHEQYF.

This clone has just one count. V usage is TRBV7-5 and J usage is TRBJ1-1; the D segment call TRBD1 is taken from the table without a DNA check. TRBV7-5 is noted as a pseudogene. CDR3 length equals 14 residues. The CDR3 DNA reads as TGTGCCAGAAGCAAGGACAGTTTTAACACTGAAGCTTTCTTT. Amino acids: CARSKDSFNTEAFF.

The rearrangement links TRBV19 to TRBJ1-1; the D gene is possibly TRBD1 (6 bases). CDR1 is LNHDA, CDR2 SQIVND, per germline (reference sequence). The ends were cut back, 5 bases at V and 3 bases at J, with 10 bases in the middle. CDR3 size: 13 residues. DNA of the CDR3: TGTGCCAGTAGTCCGGACAGTTACACTGAAGCTTTCTTT. Encoded protein: CASSPDSYTEAFF.

This chain joins TRBV18 and TRBJ2-5; 9 positions agree with TRBD2. V dropped 3 bases and J dropped 1; count of bases not matched to a gene: 6. The CDR3 runs to 16 residues. Germline V gene data show CDR1 as KGHSH and CDR2 as LQKENI. CDR3 region: CASSPLAGGAQETQYF. CDR3 nucleotide sequence: TGTGCCAGCTCACCCCTCGCGGGGGGGGCCCAAGAGACCCAGTACTTC.

The chain joins TRBV19 to TRBJ1-5, with 8 nucleotides matching TRBD1. The CDR3 loop spans 15 amino acids. Looked up from germline, CDR1 is LNHDA and CDR2 is SQIVND (reference sequence). V was pared by 8 bases and J by 6 bases, with 12 bases of the junction left unmatched. The CDR3 spells CASRFDRGSVQPQHF. As DNA, the CDR3 is TGTGCCAGTCGCTTCGACAGGGGATCGGTTCAGCCCCAGCATTTT.

The rearrangement joins TRBV28 to TRBJ2-5, with 8 bases matching TRBD1. V was clipped by 1 base and J by 7 bases; unmatched bases: 8. Germline CDR1 reads MDHEN; CDR2 reads SYDVKM. The CDR3 covers 15 residues. The CDR3 region is CASSLLGQAIRTQYF. The CDR3 nucleotides are TGTGCCAGCAGTTTATTGGGACAGGCGATTAGGACCCAGTACTTC.

This chain connects TRBV5-8 to TRBJ2-1; 7 bases agree with TRBD2. Losses at the gene ends were 4 bases for V and 6 bases for J; bases not matched to a gene: 10. The CDR3 is 15 residues long. CDR1 SGHTS and CDR2 YDEGEE come from the germline V gene. DNA of the CDR3: TGTGCCAGCAGCCCGTTGAGGGGAGGGCCCAATGAGCAGTTCTTC. Its translation is CASSPLRGGPNEQFF.

This clone is a singleton in its sample. The chain carries TRBV6-6 and TRBJ2-7; a possible D gene is TRBD2 (6 bases). Germline values: CDR1 MNHNY, CDR2 SVGAGI (reference sequence). V lost 5 bases, J lost 6 bases, and 14 bases lay in between. The CDR3 is made up of 13 amino acids. CDR3 in amino acids: CASSNGLPSEQYF. The DNA for the CDR3 is TGTGCCAGCAGTAACGGACTACCCTCCGAGCAGTACTTC.

The rearrangement uses TRBV7-2 and TRBJ1-1; D perhaps matches TRBD1 (5 bases). CDR1 is SGHTA, CDR2 FQGNSA, per germline. CDR3 length equals 15 residues. V shed 5 bases and J shed 4 bases, with 17 bases lying between them. The CDR3 protein is CASSLPGGVRTEAFF. CDR3 DNA: TGTGCCAGCAGCCTTCCCGGGGGGGTTCGCACTGAAGCTTTCTTT.

The rearrangement joins TRBV30 to TRBJ2-1; no clear D gene. The CDR3 sequence is 14 residues long. V gave up 6 bases and J gave up 0 bases, with 12 bases separating them. Germline CDR1 reads GTSNPN; CDR2 reads SVGIG (reference sequence). The CDR3 nucleotides are TGTGCCTGTCCTATGCGTGACTCCTACAATGAGCAGTTCTTC. It specifies CACPMRDSYNEQFF. The full variable domain, with the rest looked up from reference TRBV30 and TRBJ2-1, is SQTIHQWPATLVQPVGSPLSLECTVEGTSNPNLYWYRQAAGRGLQLLFYSVGIGQISSEVPQNLSASRPQDRQFILSSKKLLLSDSGFYLCACPMRDSYNEQFFGPGTRLTVL.

The V and J genes are TRBV25-1 and TRBJ2-7; weak D call: TRBD2 (6 bases). Trimming cost V 6 bases and J 1 base, with 10 bases left between them. The CDR3 has 13 amino acids. The germline V gene encodes CDR1 MGHDK and CDR2 SYGVNS. CDR3 region: CASRGTESYEQYF. CDR3 sequence (DNA): TGTGCCAGCAGGGGGACTGAATCCTACGAGCAGTACTTC.